This T cell receptor beta chain was found in a study of Graves' ophthalmopathy and Graves' hyperthyroidism (dated by TCRdb to 2016 to 2019). In terms of the full investigation: Hyperthyroidism was considered stable if no progression to ophthalmopathy occurred within 18 months of follow-up. The study used TCR beta repertoire signatures to distinguish Graves' ophthalmopathy from Graves' hyperthyroidism and to predict progression to ophthalmopathy. In total, some 140 blood samples were TCR-sequenced: approximately 42 ophthalmopathy, some 75 hyperthyroidism and about 17 hyperthyroidism-to-ophthalmopathy patients. To explore V-J signatures that distinguish ophthalmopathy from hyperthyroidism, a discovery set of about a hundred patients was enrolled, made up of roughly 41 with ophthalmopathy and 57 with stable hyperthyroidism. For independent validation, a separate cohort was made up of around 18 hyperthyroidism patients plus 17 patients who later progressed from hyperthyroidism to ophthalmopathy. In roughly 6 hyperthyroidism patients, the T-cell repertoires found in thyroid tissue were compared with those found in blood. Following sample collection, hyperthyroidism patients were given methimazole at a starting dose of 30 mg daily, and ophthalmopathy patients were given high-dose intravenous methylprednisolone.

The hyperthyroidism patients were 18 to 65 years old and newly diagnosed, with a disease duration of less than 2 months. Anyone with other autoimmune diseases, uncontrolled infections, pregnancy or lactation was excluded from the study. Clinical symptoms, serum thyroxine, TRAb, thyroid ultrasound and orbital computed tomography formed the basis of the diagnosis. Total RNA was extracted with Trizol reagent and quality-checked on an Agilent 2100 Bioanalyzer. CDR1 and CDR2 are drawn from the germline V gene: ENHRY, SYGVKD. The CDR3 contains 14 residues, cysteine and phenylalanine counted. Of the read, only the CDR3 DNA is kept; its 42 bases are in frame from base 1. V drops 8 bases and J drops 4 bases, leaving 17 bases in between. Broader findings and caveats from the paper: In validation, the model predicted ophthalmopathy progression with less than 71% sensitivity and roughly 72% specificity; fewer than 15 predicted patients were CT-confirmed with GO in a median of approximately 6.5 months. Most expanded thyroid clonotypes with frequency above 0.001 were also detected in blood, suggesting blood repertoires may reflect the thyroid immune response. Ophthalmopathy was separated from stable hyperthyroidism by the 13-signature model with around 88% sensitivity and 81% to 83% specificity in cross-validation and with 80%/75% in the test set. No statistical method was used to predetermine the sample size, and group allocation was not hidden from the investigators.

For repertoire sequencing, the TCR beta CDR3 regions were amplified from RNA transcripts. The first round was an RT-PCR using HTBI primers with the Qiagen OneStep RT-PCR kit, and this first round was followed by a second-round multiplex PCR, then size selection and purification. Libraries were sequenced on an Illumina HiSeq2000 using paired-end 100 bp reads. The paper's data handling went like this. Reads were processed with SOAPnuke, discarding reads with adapters, uncalled bases, mean Phred below 15, or no exact constant-primer or identifier match. COPE v1.2.5 was used to merge the high-quality paired reads. Clonotypes were defined as unique nucleotide sequences and were aligned to IMGT TRB V, D and J references using MiTCR v1.1. Analysis was restricted to V-J combinations with a frequency above 0.0001, which covered just over 98% of repertoires. For each V-J combination, a TCR clonal expansion and chaos score was defined as F50 clonal expansion divided by the chaos observed in the TCRdist matrix. Welch's t-statistics and random forest were used to reduce the features to 10 to 15 V-J combinations, which were then used as input to a naive Bayes classifier. Thyroid-blood repertoire similarity was quantified with the Morisita-Horn index. TCRdb's own reprocessing of the public reads used fastp at Q25 and MiXCR and kept productive beta chains. Merged by CDR3 protein, the rows form single entries marked with the most common genes and DNA. The V and J calls reflect TCRdb's pipeline rather than the authors' work. Recorded for this sample are about 590,000 distinct CDR3 sequences; 35% to 45% of them occurred a single time. The ten largest clones add up to around 4% of the sample.

This clonotype came up many times. The antigen this receptor binds is unknown. Base qualities are not provided; no much larger clone lies one nucleotide away. Sequenced input: peripheral blood or thyroid tissue (not recorded which). The V and J genes are TRBV10-3 and TRBJ1-2; a confident D gene designation cannot be given. This receptor was taken from an adult man with Graves' hyperthyroidism. Read as DNA, the sequence is TGTGCCATCTCAGGCCGGGAATCCTTCTATGGCTACACCTTC. It translates as CAISGRESFYGYTF.